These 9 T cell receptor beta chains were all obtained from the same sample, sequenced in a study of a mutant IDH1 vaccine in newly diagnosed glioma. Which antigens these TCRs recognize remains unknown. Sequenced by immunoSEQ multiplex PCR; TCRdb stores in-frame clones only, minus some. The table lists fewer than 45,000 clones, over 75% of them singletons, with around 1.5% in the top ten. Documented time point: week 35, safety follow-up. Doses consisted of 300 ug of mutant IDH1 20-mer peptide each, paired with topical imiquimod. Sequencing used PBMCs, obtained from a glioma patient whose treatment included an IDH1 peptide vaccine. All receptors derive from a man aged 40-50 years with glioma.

This chain's CDR3 is CASSEFGGWTDTQYF. The CDR3 DNA reads as TGTGCCAGCAGTGAATTCGGGGGATGGACAGATACGCAGTATTTT. The V gene is TRBV6-1, the J gene TRBJ2-3, with D perhaps matching TRBD2 (6 bases). The CDR3 has 15 residues. From germline, CDR1 is MNHNS and CDR2 SASEGT. V was clipped by 2 bases and J by 3 bases, with 12 bases between them.

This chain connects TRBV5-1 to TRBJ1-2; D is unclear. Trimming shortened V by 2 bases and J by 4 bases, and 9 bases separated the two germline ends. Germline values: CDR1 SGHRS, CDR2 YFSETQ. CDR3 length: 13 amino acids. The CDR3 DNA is TGCGCCAGCAGCTTCCAGGTCCTCTATGGCTACACCTTC. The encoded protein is CASSFQVLYGYTF.

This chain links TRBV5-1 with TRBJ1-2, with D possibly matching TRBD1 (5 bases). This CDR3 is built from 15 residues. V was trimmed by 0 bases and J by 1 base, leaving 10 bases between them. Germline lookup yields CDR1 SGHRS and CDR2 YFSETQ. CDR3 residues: CASSLDGGFNYGYTF. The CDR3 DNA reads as TGCGCCAGCAGCTTGGATGGGGGTTTTAACTATGGCTACACCTTC.

The CDR3 nucleotides read TGTGCCAGCAGGGACTGGGGGCTTCGTACTGAAGCTTTCTTT. Amino acids: CASRDWGLRTEAFF. This chain uses TRBV6-5 with TRBJ1-1; tentative D call: TRBD1 (6 bases). Trimming cost V 6 bases and J 5 bases, with 16 bases left between them. The CDR3 extends over 14 amino acids. The V gene's germline CDR1 is MNHEY and CDR2 SVGAGI.

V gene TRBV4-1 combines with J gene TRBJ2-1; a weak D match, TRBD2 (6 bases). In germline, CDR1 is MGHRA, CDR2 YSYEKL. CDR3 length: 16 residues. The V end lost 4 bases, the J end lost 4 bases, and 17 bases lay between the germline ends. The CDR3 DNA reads TGCGCCAGCAGCCCTATTGGCCTAGCGAATTACAATGAGCAGTTCTTC. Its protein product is CASSPIGLANYNEQFF.

The CDR3, as DNA: TGTGCCTGGACCCCGACAGGGGTCGGCTATGGCTACACCTTC. Translation: CAWTPTGVGYGYTF. J is TRBJ1-2 and V is TRBV30; 8 bases fit TRBD1. Germline-derived CDR1 and CDR2 are GTSNPN and SVGIG (reference sequence). This CDR3 has 14 amino acids. Trimming at V came to 4 bases and at J to 4 bases, leaving 8 bases not matched to a gene.

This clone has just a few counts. CDR3 sequence: CASSLTRDQPQHF. The CDR3 bases are TGTGCCAGCAGCTTAACCAGGGATCAGCCCCAGCATTTT. The chain carries TRBV7-3 and TRBJ1-5, with D perhaps matching TRBD1 (5 bases). CDR1 and CDR2 from the germline V gene are SGHTA and FQGTGA. V was clipped by 0 bases and J by 5 bases, with 5 bases between them. CDR3 length: 13 amino acids. Complete variable domain (other parts from reference TRBV7-3 and TRBJ1-5): GAGVSQTPSNKVTEKGKYVELRCDPISGHTALYWYRQSLGQGPEFLIYFQGTGAADDSGLPNDRFFAVRPEGSVSTLKIQRTERGDSAVYLCASSLTRDQPQHFGDGTRLSIL.

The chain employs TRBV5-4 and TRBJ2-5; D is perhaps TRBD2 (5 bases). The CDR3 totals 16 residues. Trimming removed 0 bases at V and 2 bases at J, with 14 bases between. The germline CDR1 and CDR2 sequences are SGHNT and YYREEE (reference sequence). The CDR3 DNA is TGTGCCAGCAGCTTGGTGTTAGGGTCGGGGCAAGAGACCCAGTACTTC. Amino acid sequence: CASSLVLGSGQETQYF.

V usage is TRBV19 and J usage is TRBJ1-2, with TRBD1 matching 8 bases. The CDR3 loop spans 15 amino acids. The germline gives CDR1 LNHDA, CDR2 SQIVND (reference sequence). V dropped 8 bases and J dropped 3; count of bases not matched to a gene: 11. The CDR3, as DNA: TGTGCCAGTCGCGCGCTCCAGGACAGGGACTATGGCTACACCTTC. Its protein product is CASRALQDRDYGYTF.